Described below is a single T cell receptor (beta chain) sequence and its context. MiXCR, run by TCRdb on the 5' RACE reads, gives a single entry per CDR3 protein. The sample holds roughly 240,000 distinct CDR3 sequences, approximately 15% seen once. This CDR3 is built from 13 residues. The ends lost 8 bases at V and 3 bases at J; junction bases unmatched: 2. Germline CDR1 MNHEY, CDR2 SVGAGI. The source of the sample is a study of T-cell memory formation after mild COVID-19. The material sequenced was PBMCs or a T cell subset sorted from them (not recorded which). This clonotype was sampled from an adult woman who had mild COVID-19 (a few samples of this study predate the infection). Cell type and time point are not known. This chain joins TRBV6-5 and TRBJ1-3; TRBD1 agrees at 9 bases. The CDR3 is CASRQGVGNTIYF. CDR3 nucleotides: TGTGCCAGCCGACAGGGGGTTGGAAACACCATATATTTT.